Each of the 28 T cell receptor beta chains below was sequenced from the same sample in a study of OX40 agonist ivuxolimab in advanced cancers. The assay was immunoSEQ multiplex PCR, and TCRdb's table has in-frame clones only and misses some. The profile shows 96,000 or so clones, about four fifths of them singletons. This sample comprised CD4+ or CD8+ T cells sorted from blood, obtained in a trial of the OX40 agonist ivuxolimab. These receptors came from an adult with an advanced solid tumor such as melanoma, head and neck, liver or kidney cancer.

J is TRBJ2-5 and V is TRBV27; 7 nucleotides agree with TRBD1. The last part of the DNA fits TRBJ2-7 better; the J call may be wrong. The V gene's germline CDR1 is MNHEY and CDR2 SMNVEV (reference sequence). The CDR3 is made up of 16 amino acids. CDR3 sequence reads: CASSLRTGSYSYEQYF. DNA of the CDR3: TGTGCCAGCAGCCTAAGGACAGGTTCGTACTCCTACGAGCAGTACTTC.

The gene calls are TRBV7-2 and TRBJ2-1; D unresolved. There are 13 residues in the CDR3. Per germline, CDR1 SGHTA and CDR2 FQGNSA. V was trimmed by 5 bases and J by 5 bases, leaving 10 bases between them. The CDR3 loop is CASSAGRNNEQFF. The CDR3 DNA sequence: TGTGCCAGCAGCGCCGGCCGTAACAATGAGCAGTTCTTC.

The rearrangement joins TRBV15 to TRBJ1-4, with no clear D. Trimming left V 3 bases short and J 4 bases short, with 3 bases between. From germline, CDR1 is LNHNV and CDR2 YYDKDF (reference sequence). The CDR3 totals 12 residues. DNA for the CDR3: TGTGCCACCAGCAGGGGTAATGAAAAACTGTTTTTT. This encodes CATSRGNEKLFF.

The CDR3 reads CASSYEGAYTEAFF. The CDR3 DNA reads TGTGCCAGCAGTTACGAGGGGGCGTACACTGAAGCTTTCTTT. This chain joins TRBV6-5 and TRBJ1-1, with 7 positions matching TRBD1. V lost 2 bases, J lost 3 bases, and 3 bases stayed unmatched. The CDR3 covers 14 residues. Germline loops: CDR1 MNHEY, CDR2 SVGAGI.

This clone was counted a single time. The chain carries TRBV18 and TRBJ1-1; D may be TRBD1 (6 bases). The germline V gene has CDR1 KGHSH and CDR2 LQKENI. Trimming stripped 6 bases from V and 4 bases from J, with 15 bases between. The length of the CDR3 is 14 residues. The CDR3 here is CASSKGRGGTEAFF. The CDR3 nucleotides read TGTGCCAGCTCGAAGGGGAGGGGGGGCACTGAAGCTTTCTTT.

CDR3: CASSLVPGLGNEKLFF. DNA of the CDR3: TGCGCCAGCAGCTTGGTCCCAGGACTCGGTAATGAAAAACTGTTTTTT. The chain carries TRBV5-1 and TRBJ1-4; no reliable D call. The CDR3 consists of 16 residues. Germline V CDR1 and CDR2: SGHRS, YFSETQ. Trimming left V 0 bases short and J 4 bases short, with 13 bases between.

This chain connects TRBV9 to TRBJ2-7; D gene ambiguous. The CDR3 runs 14 residues. The ends were cut back, 0 bases at V and 0 bases at J, with 7 bases in the middle. Germline V CDR1 and CDR2: SGDLS, YYNGEE. The CDR3 bases are TGTGCCAGCAGCGTAGTGTGGGACTCCTACGAGCAGTACTTC. Encoded protein: CASSVVWDSYEQYF.

This chain joins TRBV12-5 and TRBJ2-7; perhaps TRBD1 as D (6 bases). Trimming pared 3 bases from V and 6 bases from J, leaving 15 bases between. The germline CDR1 and CDR2 sequences are LGHNT and FRNRAP. This CDR3 is 14 amino acids long. CDR3 nucleotide sequence: TGTGCTAGTGGTTTAATTGGGGGACAAAGCGAGCAGTACTTC. It codes for CASGLIGGQSEQYF.

This clone was observed once. V usage is TRBV9 and J usage is TRBJ1-2; a possible D gene is TRBD1 (6 bases). V was pared by 3 bases and J by 8 bases, with 17 bases between. This CDR3 comprises 14 residues. Germline CDR1 is SGDLS and CDR2 is YYNGEE. CDR3 protein: CASSAPYRDVGYTF. CDR3 bases: TGTGCCAGCAGCGCCCCTTACAGGGACGTCGGCTACACCTTC.

This chain joins TRBV14 and TRBJ1-2; no clear D gene. Germline lookup yields CDR1 SGHDN and CDR2 FVKESK. Trimming left V 1 base short and J 4 bases short, with 7 bases between. This CDR3 contains 13 residues. The CDR3 region is CASSQAQLYGYTF. The DNA for the CDR3 is TGTGCCAGCAGCCAAGCACAGCTCTATGGCTACACCTTC.

This chain joins TRBV29-1 and TRBJ2-3; D gene ambiguous. In germline, CDR1 is SQVTM, CDR2 ANQGSEA. The CDR3 extends over 13 amino acids. The V end lost 5 bases, the J end lost 1 base, and 10 bases lay between the germline ends. The CDR3 nucleotides are TGCAGCGTTCGAGCATCGGGCACAGATACGCAGTATTTT. As protein: CSVRASGTDTQYF.

The chain joins TRBV19 to TRBJ1-1; no firm D call. The V end was cut by 3 bases, the J end by 1 base, with 15 bases between. Germline-derived CDR1 and CDR2 are LNHDA and SQIVND (reference sequence). The CDR3 loop spans 16 amino acids. The CDR3 loop reads CASSMIRPPPNTEAFF. DNA of the CDR3: TGTGCCAGTAGTATGATCCGACCCCCACCGAACACTGAAGCTTTCTTT.

The rearrangement uses TRBV7-6 and TRBJ2-2, with TRBD1 matching 7 bases. CDR3 length: 17 amino acids. With V trimmed by 1 base and J by 5 bases, 10 bases remained unmatched. Germline lookup yields CDR1 SGHVS and CDR2 FNYEAQ. For the CDR3, the DNA is TGTGCCAGCAGCTTAGACCCAACAGGGGCCGGGACCGGGGAGCTGTTTTTT. Encoded protein: CASSLDPTGAGTGELFF.

This chain uses TRBV7-3 with TRBJ2-1, with D possibly matching TRBD2 (5 bases). V was clipped by 1 base and J by 6 bases, with 13 bases between them. Germline lookup yields CDR1 SGHTA and CDR2 FQGTGA. The CDR3 length is 15 residues. The CDR3 loop is CASSLSVGIFNEQFF. CDR3 bases: TGTGCCAGCAGCTTAAGCGTCGGGATTTTCAATGAGCAGTTCTTC.

The rearrangement joins TRBV2 to TRBJ2-5; TRBD2 might be the D (5 bases). The CDR3 has 16 residues. Germline CDR1 reads SNHLY; CDR2 reads FYNNEI. The V gene lost 0 bases and the J gene lost 3 bases, with 14 bases spanning the gap. The CDR3 reads CASSEARAGGEETQYF. As DNA, the CDR3 is TGTGCCAGCAGTGAAGCTCGGGCGGGTGGGGAAGAGACCCAGTACTTC.

This chain links TRBV14 with TRBJ1-2; maybe TRBD1 (6 bases). Germline V gene lookup returns CDR1 SGHDN and CDR2 FVKESK. This CDR3 is built from 14 residues. V gave up 5 bases and J gave up 5 bases, with 15 bases separating them. The CDR3 loop is CASSTLRGGYGYTF. In nucleotides, the CDR3 is TGTGCCAGCAGCACACTCAGGGGTGGGTATGGCTACACCTTC. Based on the CDR3 plus reference TRBV14 and TRBJ1-2, the full variable domain is EAGVTQFPSHSVIEKGQTVTLRCDPISGHDNLYWYRRVMGKEIKFLLHFVKESKQDESGMPNNRFLAERTGGTYSTLKVQPAELEDSGVYFCASSTLRGGYGYTFGSGTRLTVV.

The CDR3 sequence: CASSIDGVVNSPLHF. The CDR3 DNA follows: TGTGCCAGTAGTATAGATGGGGTCGTTAATTCACCCCTCCACTTT. The gene calls are TRBV19 and TRBJ1-6; D ambiguous. The V gene's germline CDR1 is LNHDA and CDR2 SQIVND (reference sequence). V lost 0 bases, J lost 6 bases, and 9 bases lay in between. This CDR3 has 15 residues.

This clone has only a few counts. V gene TRBV6-6 combines with J gene TRBJ1-2, with 7 bases fitting TRBD1. The germline CDR1 and CDR2 sequences are MNHNY and SVGAGI (reference sequence). J lost 7 bases, V lost 5 bases, and 7 bases had no gene match. The CDR3 runs 13 residues. The CDR3, as DNA: TGTGCCAGCAGTCCTGACAGGGCCGGTGGCTACACCTTC. Translation gives CASSPDRAGGYTF.

The chain carries TRBV9 and TRBJ1-2; tentatively, D is TRBD1 (5 bases). CDR1 and CDR2 from the germline V gene are SGDLS and YYNGEE. The V and J ends lost 0 bases and 8 bases respectively, with 17 bases between them. This CDR3 contains 15 residues. In DNA, the CDR3 is TGTGCCAGCAGCGTAGAGGCAGGGTTGGTGGACGGCTACACCTTC. Translation: CASSVEAGLVDGYTF.

The J gene is TRBJ2-7, the V gene TRBV9; D is uncertain. CDR1 SGDLS and CDR2 YYNGEE come from the germline V gene. Trimming shortened V by 0 bases and J by 5 bases, and 12 bases separated the two germline ends. The CDR3 contains 14 residues. The CDR3 DNA sequence: TGTGCCAGCAGCGTAGGGCAGGCCAACCACGAGCAGTACTTC. Protein product: CASSVGQANHEQYF.

The chain uses TRBV6-1 and TRBJ2-6; weak D call: TRBD1 (5 bases). Trimming pared 3 bases from V and 2 bases from J, leaving 8 bases between. Per germline, CDR1 MNHNS and CDR2 SASEGT. The CDR3 loop spans 15 amino acids. The DNA of the CDR3 is TGTGCCAGCAGTGACGGACATACTGGGGCCAACGTCCTGACTTTC. Protein sequence: CASSDGHTGANVLTF.

The rearrangement links TRBV9 to TRBJ2-5; no reliable D call. Germline V gene sequence: CDR1 SGDLS, CDR2 YYNGEE. V was trimmed by 0 bases and J by 3 bases, leaving 12 bases between them. CDR3 length equals 15 residues. As DNA, the CDR3 is TGTGCCAGCAGCGTAGGGGCCCAGCTAGAAGAGACCCAGTACTTC. As protein: CASSVGAQLEETQYF. Complete variable domain (other parts from reference TRBV9 and TRBJ2-5): DSGVTQTPKHLITATGQRVTLRCSPRSGDLSVYWYQQSLDQGLQFLIQYYNGEERAKGNILERFSAQQFPDLHSELNLSSLELGDSALYFCASSVGAQLEETQYFGPGTRLLVL.

The V and J genes are TRBV7-2 and TRBJ2-2, with unresolved D. From germline, CDR1 is SGHTA and CDR2 FQGNSA. The CDR3 sequence is 15 residues long. V lost 5 bases and J lost 5, with 15 bases in between. The DNA for the CDR3 is TGTGCCAGCAGCGCGCGTAACAAAGGAACCGGGGAGCTGTTTTTT. This translates into CASSARNKGTGELFF.

The V call is TRBV5-6, the J call TRBJ2-2; 7 bases match TRBD1. Per germline, CDR1 SGHDT and CDR2 YYEEEE. J was trimmed by 7 bases and V by 1 base; bases with no gene match: 4. This CDR3 is built from 14 residues. The CDR3 nucleotides read TGTGCCAGCAGCTTGACAGGGGCCGGCGGGGAGCTGTTTTTT. Translated, it gives CASSLTGAGGELFF.

This chain connects TRBV30 to TRBJ2-1, with 7 bases matching TRBD2. With V trimmed by 7 bases and J by 1 base, 4 bases remained unmatched. CDR3 length equals 13 residues. The germline CDR1 and CDR2 sequences are GTSNPN and SVGIG (reference sequence). The CDR3 region is CALQRDSYNEQFF. The CDR3 coding sequence is TGTGCCTTACAGCGGGATTCCTACAATGAGCAGTTCTTC.

The genes are TRBV19 and TRBJ2-3; a possible D gene is TRBD1 (5 bases). Per the germline V gene, CDR1 is LNHDA and CDR2 is SQIVND (reference sequence). CDR3 length: 15 amino acids. V gave up 5 bases and J gave up 2 bases, with 14 bases separating them. The DNA of the CDR3 is TGTGCCAGTAGTTTCACTGGACACTCCACAGATACGCAGTATTTT. Translation gives CASSFTGHSTDTQYF.

The chain links TRBV18 to TRBJ2-1; D unresolved. There are 15 residues in the CDR3. The V gene's germline CDR1 is KGHSH and CDR2 LQKENI. Trimming pared 2 bases from V and 7 bases from J, leaving 15 bases between. CDR3 protein: CASSPLIQRGNEQFF. Here the CDR3 DNA reads TGTGCCAGCTCACCATTGATCCAGCGTGGGAATGAGCAGTTCTTC.

To note about this clone: The sample carries other DNA sequences with the same CDR3. The chain combines TRBV19 with TRBJ2-7, with D uncertain. Trimming left V 2 bases short and J 0 bases short, with 8 bases between. CDR3 length: 14 amino acids. In germline, CDR1 is LNHDA, CDR2 SQIVND (reference sequence). The CDR3 loop reads CASSIMGSSYEQYF. The CDR3 DNA is TGTGCCAGTAGTATAATGGGTAGCTCCTACGAGCAGTACTTC.